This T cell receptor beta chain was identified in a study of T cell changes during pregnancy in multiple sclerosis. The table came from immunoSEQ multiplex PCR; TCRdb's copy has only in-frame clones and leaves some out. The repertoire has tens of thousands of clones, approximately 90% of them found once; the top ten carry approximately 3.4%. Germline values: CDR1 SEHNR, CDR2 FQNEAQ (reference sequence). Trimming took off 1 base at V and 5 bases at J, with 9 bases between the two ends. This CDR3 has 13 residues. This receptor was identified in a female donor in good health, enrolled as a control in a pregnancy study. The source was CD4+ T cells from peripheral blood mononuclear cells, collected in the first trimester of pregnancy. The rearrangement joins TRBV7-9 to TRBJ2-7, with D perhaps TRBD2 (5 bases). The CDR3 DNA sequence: TGTGCCAGCAGCTTAGAAGGGCGGGACGAGCAGTACTTC. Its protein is CASSLEGRDEQYF.